This TCR beta chain was found in a study of T cells after yellow fever vaccination. Germline CDR1 reads MNHEY; CDR2 reads SVGEGT. There are 11 residues in the CDR3. The V end lost 5 bases, the J end lost 10 bases, and 9 bases lay between the germline ends. Ten or more counts support this clonotype. As yet, its antigen is unknown. A 5'RACE template-switching step, the method used to make TCR cDNA, added a universal primer site and UMIs. TCRdb re-derived calls from the 5' RACE reads in MiXCR, one entry per CDR3 protein. The table has about 160,000 distinct CDR3 sequences, approximately 6.8% seen once. Points from the study as a whole: Only a small proportion of the clonotypes turned up in both the CD4 and the CD8 compartments, likely arising from convergent recombination.

The material was CD4+ T cells sorted from PBMCs, obtained 5 to 6 days after the first yellow fever vaccination. The sequence came from a man aged 18 to 29 who received the YFV17D yellow fever vaccine. V gene TRBV6-2 or TRBV6-3 combines with J gene TRBJ2-1, with D perhaps given as TRBD1 or TRBD2 (5 bases each). This chain's CDR3 is CASSQGAEQFF. Here the CDR3 DNA reads TGTGCCAGCAGTCAGGGAGCCGAGCAGTTCTTC.